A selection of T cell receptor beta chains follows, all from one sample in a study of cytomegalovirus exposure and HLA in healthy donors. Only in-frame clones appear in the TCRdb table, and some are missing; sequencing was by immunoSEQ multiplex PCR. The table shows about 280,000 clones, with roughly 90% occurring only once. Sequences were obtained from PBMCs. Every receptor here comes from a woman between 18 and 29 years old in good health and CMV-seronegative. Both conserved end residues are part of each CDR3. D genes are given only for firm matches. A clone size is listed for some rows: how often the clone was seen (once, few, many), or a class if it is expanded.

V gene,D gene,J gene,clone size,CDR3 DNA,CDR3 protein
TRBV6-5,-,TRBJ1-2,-,TGTGCCAGCAGTTACTATCGGGGCTATGGCTACACCTTC,CASSYYRGYGYTF
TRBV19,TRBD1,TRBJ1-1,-,TGTGCCAGTAAGCAGGACAGGAGAACTGAAGCTTTCTTT,CASKQDRRTEAFF
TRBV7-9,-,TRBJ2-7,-,TGTGCCAGCAGCCTTTTGGAGGGGCAGGGGGGATCCTACGAGCAGTACTTC,CASSLLEGQGGSYEQYF
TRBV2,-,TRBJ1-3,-,TGTGCCAGCAGTGAAAACACGGGCTCTGGAAACACCATATATTTT,CASSENTGSGNTIYF
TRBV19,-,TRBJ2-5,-,TGTGCCAGTACCGATAGAGGGGGCCAAGAGACCCAGTACTTC,CASTDRGGQETQYF
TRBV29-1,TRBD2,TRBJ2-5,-,TGCAGCGTCGCAGCGGGGGGTCAAGAGACCCAGTACTTC,CSVAAGGQETQYF
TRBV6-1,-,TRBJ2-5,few,TGTGCCAGCACCATACAGGCCCAAGAGACCCAGTACTTC,CASTIQAQETQYF
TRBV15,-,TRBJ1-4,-,TGTGCCACCAGCGGGTACAGGAATACTAATGAAAAACTGTTTTTT,CATSGYRNTNEKLFF
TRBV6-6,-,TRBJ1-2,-,TGTGCCAGCAGTTACTCGTCCGAGCCGGCTAACTATGGCTACACCTTC,CASSYSSEPANYGYTF
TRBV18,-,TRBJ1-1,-,TGTGCCAGCTCACCGAAGACAGGAGACATGAACACTGAAGCTTTCTTT,CASSPKTGDMNTEAFF
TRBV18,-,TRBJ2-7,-,TGTGCCAGCTCACCGGGCACCTACGAGCAGTACTTC,CASSPGTYEQYF
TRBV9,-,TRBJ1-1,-,TGTGCCAGCAGCCCAAGAGACAGGTCGAACACTGAAGCTTTCTTT,CASSPRDRSNTEAFF
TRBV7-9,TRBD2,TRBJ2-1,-,TGTGCCAGCAGCTCTGGGCGGGGGGGCCGGGACAATGAGCAGTTCTTC,CASSSGRGGRDNEQFF
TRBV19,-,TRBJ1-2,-,TGTGCCAGTCATCCCACATCAGGGGCTAACTATGGCTACACCTTC,CASHPTSGANYGYTF
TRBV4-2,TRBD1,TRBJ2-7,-,TGTGCCAGCAGCCAAGACGGGGACAGGGTGGGCGAGCAGTACTTC,CASSQDGDRVGEQYF
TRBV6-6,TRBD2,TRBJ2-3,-,TGTGCCAGCACCGAGGGAGGGGTTAGCACAGATACGCAGTATTTT,CASTEGGVSTDTQYF
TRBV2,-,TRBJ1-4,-,TGTGCCAGCAGTGAGGAGGACTATAGCTTCAAACTGTTTTTT,CASSEEDYSFKLFF
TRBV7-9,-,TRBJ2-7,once,TGTGCCAGCAGCCCCGTGGGGACATCGACCTACGAGCAGTACTTC,CASSPVGTSTYEQYF
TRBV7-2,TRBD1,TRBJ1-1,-,TGTGCCAGCAGCTTCCAGGGGGTAGGAAACACTGAAGCTTTCTTT,CASSFQGVGNTEAFF
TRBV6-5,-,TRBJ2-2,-,TGTGCCAGCGGGGGGACCGGGGAGCTGTTTTTT,CASGGTGELFF
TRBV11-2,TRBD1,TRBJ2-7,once,TGTGCCAGCAGCTTAGGGACAGGGAAGAAACCCTACGAGCAGTACTTC,CASSLGTGKKPYEQYF
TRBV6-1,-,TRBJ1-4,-,TGTGCCAGCAGTGACTATGCAACTAATGAAAAACTGTTTTTT,CASSDYATNEKLFF
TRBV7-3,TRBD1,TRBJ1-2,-,TGTGCCAGCAGCCCTGGACAGGACTATGGCTACACCTTC,CASSPGQDYGYTF
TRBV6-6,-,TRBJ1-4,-,TGTGCCAGCAGTTTACCCCCTCAGCGCACTAATGAAAAACTGTTTTTT,CASSLPPQRTNEKLFF
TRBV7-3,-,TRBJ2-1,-,TGTGCCAGCAGCTTAAGTTCCGGGAGCTCCTACAATGAGCAGTTCTTC,CASSLSSGSSYNEQFF
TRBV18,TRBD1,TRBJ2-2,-,TGTGCCAGCTCACTTTCCGGGACAGAAACCGGGGAGCTGTTTTTT,CASSLSGTETGELFF
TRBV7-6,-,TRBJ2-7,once,TGTGCCAGCAGCCCTGAGACAGCCTACGAGCAGTACTTC,CASSPETAYEQYF
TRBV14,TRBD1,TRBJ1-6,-,TGTGCCAGCAGCTTCGGACCAGGGGGCGCATATGGTTCACCCCTCCACTTT,CASSFGPGGAYGSPLHF
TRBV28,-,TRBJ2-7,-,TGTGCCACACATATTTCCTACGAGCAGTACTTC,CATHISYEQYF
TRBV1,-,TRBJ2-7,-,TGCACCAGCAGCCTGGGGGCCGGGGTCCTTGGCGAGCAGTACTTC,CTSSLGAGVLGEQYF